At least ten counts were recorded for the clone carrying this TCR beta chain. As yet, its antigen is unknown. The sample is drawn from a study of HIV-infected patients and healthy controls. Study overall: About two thirds of the sixteen became undetectable by the second bleed, and all after another year of therapy. The study's findings and limits: In healthy controls, MAIT alpha CDR3s were common; in HIV+ repertoires, severely depleted.

Alpha and beta constant-region primers primed reverse transcription of 400 to 650 ng RNA. Alpha and beta chain libraries were made separately by chain-specific third strand synthesis with multiplexing indices. A 12-nucleotide barcode per molecule came from two concatenated random hexamers added pre-amplification. TCRdb reprocessed the 5' RACE reads with MiXCR, giving one entry per CDR3 protein. Among several thousand distinct CDR3 sequences listed, less than 30% were seen once. Antiretroviral therapy had run roughly three months, about 14 weeks, before follow-up blood collection. Whole blood was used without fractionation, so all unsorted peripheral T cells were included. The RNA source was a roughly 2.6 ml peripheral blood draw. This material consisted of blood, taken during antiretroviral therapy. This sequence was found in an adult with HIV infection.

This CDR3 is CASSPANTIYF. In nucleotides, the CDR3 is TGTGCCAGCTCACCCGCTAACACCATATATTTT. V and J are TRBV18 and TRBJ1-3; D is unclear. Trimming cost V 3 bases and J 7 bases, with 4 bases left between them. The CDR3 has 11 residues. CDR1 and CDR2 (germline): KGHSH, LQKENI.